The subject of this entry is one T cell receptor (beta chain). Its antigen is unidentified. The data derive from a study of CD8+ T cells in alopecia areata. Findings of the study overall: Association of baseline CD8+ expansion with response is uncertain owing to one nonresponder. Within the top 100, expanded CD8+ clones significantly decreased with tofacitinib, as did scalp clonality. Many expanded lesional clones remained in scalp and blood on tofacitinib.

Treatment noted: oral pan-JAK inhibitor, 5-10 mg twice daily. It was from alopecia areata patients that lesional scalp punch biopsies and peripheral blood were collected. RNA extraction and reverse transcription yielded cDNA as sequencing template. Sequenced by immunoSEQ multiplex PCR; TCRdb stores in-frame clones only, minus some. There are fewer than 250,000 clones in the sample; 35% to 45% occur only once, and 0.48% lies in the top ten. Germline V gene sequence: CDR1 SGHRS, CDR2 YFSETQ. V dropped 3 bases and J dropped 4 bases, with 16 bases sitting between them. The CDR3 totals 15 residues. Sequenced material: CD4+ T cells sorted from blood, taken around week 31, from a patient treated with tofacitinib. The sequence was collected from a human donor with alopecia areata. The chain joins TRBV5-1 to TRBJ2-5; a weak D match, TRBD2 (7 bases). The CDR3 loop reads CASSSRTGGGETQYF. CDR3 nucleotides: TGCGCCAGCAGCTCTCGGACGGGGGGCGGAGAGACCCAGTACTTC.